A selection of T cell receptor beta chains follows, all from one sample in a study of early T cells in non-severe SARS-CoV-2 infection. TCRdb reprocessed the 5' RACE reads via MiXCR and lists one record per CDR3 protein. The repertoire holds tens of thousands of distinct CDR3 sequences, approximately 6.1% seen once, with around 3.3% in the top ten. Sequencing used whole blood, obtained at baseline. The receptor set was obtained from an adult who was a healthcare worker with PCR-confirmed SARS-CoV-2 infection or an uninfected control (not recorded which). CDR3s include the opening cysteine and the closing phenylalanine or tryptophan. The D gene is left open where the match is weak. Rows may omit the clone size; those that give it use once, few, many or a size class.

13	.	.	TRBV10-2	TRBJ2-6	TGCGCCAGCATGAATGATGGGGCCAACGTCCTGACTTTC	CASMNDGANVLTF
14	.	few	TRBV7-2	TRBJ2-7	TGTGCCAGCAGCTTAGGAGTCAGCTCCTACGAGCAGTACTTC	CASSLGVSSYEQYF
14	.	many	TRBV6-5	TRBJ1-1	TGTGCCAGCAGTTATTTACAGGGGAACACTGAAGCTTTCTTT	CASSYLQGNTEAFF
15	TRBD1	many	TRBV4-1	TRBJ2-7	TGCGCCAGCAGCCAAGTGGGGACAGGGAAATACGAGCAGTACTTC	CASSQVGTGKYEQYF
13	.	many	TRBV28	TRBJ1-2	TGTGCCAGCAGTTTTTTCCGCGGGAATGGCTACACCTTC	CASSFFRGNGYTF
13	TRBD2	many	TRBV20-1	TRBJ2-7	TGCAGTGCTAGAGATCCGACTAGCGGCGAGCAGTACTTC	CSARDPTSGEQYF
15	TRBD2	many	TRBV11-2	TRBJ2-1	TGTGCCAGCAGCTTAGGTCTAGCGGGATACAATGAGCAGTTCTTC	CASSLGLAGYNEQFF
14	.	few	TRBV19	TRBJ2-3	TGTGCCAGTAGTATCCCCTCGGCCCCAGATACGCAGTATTTT	CASSIPSAPDTQYF
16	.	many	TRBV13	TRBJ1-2	TGTGCCAGCAGCTTAGGTTTCCGGCCCTCTAACTATGGCTACACCTTC	CASSLGFRPSNYGYTF
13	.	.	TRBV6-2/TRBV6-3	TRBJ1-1	TGTGCCAGCAGTTACGGGGCCCGGACGGAGGCTTTCTTT	CASSYGARTEAFF
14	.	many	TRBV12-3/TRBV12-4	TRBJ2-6	TGTGCCAGCAGTTTCAATTCTGGGGCCAACGTCCTGACTTTC	CASSFNSGANVLTF
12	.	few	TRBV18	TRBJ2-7	TGTGCCAGCTCACTCAAATCCTACGAGCAGTACTTC	CASSLKSYEQYF
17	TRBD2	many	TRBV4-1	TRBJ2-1	TGCGCCAGCAGCCAAGATCGGGGTAGCGGGAGAAGACATGAGCAGTTCTTC	CASSQDRGSGRRHEQFF
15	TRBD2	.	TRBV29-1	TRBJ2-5	TGCAGCGTCGCGGTCACTAGCGGATTACAAGAGACCCAGTACTTC	CSVAVTSGLQETQYF
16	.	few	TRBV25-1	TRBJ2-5	TGTGCCAGCAGTGAATCTCGGACAGAAAGGCGGGAGACCCAGTACTTC	CASSESRTERRETQYF
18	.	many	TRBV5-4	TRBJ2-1	TGTGCCAGCAGCTCCGGGGGTCAAGGAGCTTCCTTCTACAATGAGCAGTTCTTC	CASSSGGQGASFYNEQFF
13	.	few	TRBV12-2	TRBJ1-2	TGTGCAAGTCGCTTCCCGTTACGGACAGGGGAAACCTTC	CASRFPLRTGETF
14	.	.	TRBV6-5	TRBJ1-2	TGTGCCAGCAGTTACTCGCCACGGGACTATGGCTACACCTTC	CASSYSPRDYGYTF
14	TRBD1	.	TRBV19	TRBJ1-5	TGTGCCAGTAGTGAACAGGGGGGTAGTCAGCCCCAGCATTTT	CASSEQGGSQPQHF
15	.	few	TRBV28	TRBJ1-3	TGTGCCAGCAGTTCACAGGGATTCTCTGGAAACACCATATATTTT	CASSSQGFSGNTIYF
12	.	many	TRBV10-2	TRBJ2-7	TGCGCCAGCAGTGAGCCCACCTACGAGCAGTACTTC	CASSEPTYEQYF
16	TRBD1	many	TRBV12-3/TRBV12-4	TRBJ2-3	TGTGCCAGCAGTTTAGCGGGGCAGGGGGCGCGAGATACGCAGTATTTT	CASSLAGQGARDTQYF
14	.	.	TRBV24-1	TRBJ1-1	TGTGCCACCAGTGATTTCGGGACACGAAGGGGAGCTTTCTTT	CATSDFGTRRGAFF
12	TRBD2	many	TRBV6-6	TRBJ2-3	TGTGCCACGGGGGGGGGCACAGATACGCAGTATTTT	CATGGGTDTQYF
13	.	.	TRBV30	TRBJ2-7	TGTGCCTGGAGTAAGGTGGGCTCGGGGGAGCAGTACTTC	CAWSKVGSGEQYF
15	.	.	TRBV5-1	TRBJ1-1	TGCGCCAGCAGCTTGGCAGTCAGGGCGGTCACTGAAGCTTTCTTT	CASSLAVRAVTEAFF
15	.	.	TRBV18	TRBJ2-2	TGTGCCAGCTCACCTAGTATGGACAGCACCGGGGAGCTGTTTTTT	CASSPSMDSTGELFF
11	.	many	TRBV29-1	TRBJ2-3	TGCAGCGTTGTGGTACAGTATACGCAGTATTTT	CSVVVQYTQYF
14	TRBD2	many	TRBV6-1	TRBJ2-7	TGTGCCAGCAGACAGGGACTAGCGGTCTACGAGCAGTACTTC	CASRQGLAVYEQYF
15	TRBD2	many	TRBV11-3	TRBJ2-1	TGTGCCAGCAGCTTATTGGGCGGGAGGGGGAATGAGCAGTTCTTC	CASSLLGGRGNEQFF
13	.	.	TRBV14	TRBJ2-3	TGTGCCAGCAGCCAAGACACGATAGATACGCAGTATTTT	CASSQDTIDTQYF
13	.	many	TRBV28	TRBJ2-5	TGTGCCAGCAGTTCCCCCTGGGAAGAGACCCAGTACTTC	CASSSPWEETQYF
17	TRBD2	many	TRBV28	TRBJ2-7	TGTGCCAGCAGGCCTTTTTTGACTAGCGCTAGCTCCTACGAGCAGTACTTC	CASRPFLTSASSYEQYF
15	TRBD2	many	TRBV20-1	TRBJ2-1	TGCAGTGCTAGGGCCACTAGCGGGAGGGTGAATGAGCAGTTCTTC	CSARATSGRVNEQFF
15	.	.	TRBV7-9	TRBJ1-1	TGTGCCAGCACTCTAGGGGTTGGAGAGAACACTGAAGCTTTCTTT	CASTLGVGENTEAFF
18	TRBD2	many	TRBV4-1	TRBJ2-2	TGCGCCAGCAGCCAGGCCTGGGACCCCGGGAGGGGCACCGGGGAGCTGTTTTTT	CASSQAWDPGRGTGELFF
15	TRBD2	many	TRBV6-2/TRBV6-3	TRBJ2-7	TGTGCCAGCAGCCCGAGACTAGCGGGAGGAAACGAGCAGTACTTC	CASSPRLAGGNEQYF
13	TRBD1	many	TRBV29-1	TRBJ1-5	TGCAGCGTTGAGGGGACAGAGGGGCAGCCCCAGCATTTT	CSVEGTEGQPQHF
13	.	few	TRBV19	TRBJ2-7	TGTGCCAGTAGTATATCCGTTTCCTACGAGCAGTACTTC	CASSISVSYEQYF
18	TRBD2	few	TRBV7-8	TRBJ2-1	TGTGCCAGCAGCTTAGCGGCAGCGGGAGGGTTGCCCTACAATGAGCAGTTCTTC	CASSLAAAGGLPYNEQFF
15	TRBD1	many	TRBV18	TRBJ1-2	TGTGCCAGCTCACCAACGACAGGGGGAGCATATGGCTACACCTTC	CASSPTTGGAYGYTF
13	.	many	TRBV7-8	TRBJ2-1	TGTGCCAGCAGCTTCTCTGGAGTCGATGAGCAGTTCTTC	CASSFSGVDEQFF
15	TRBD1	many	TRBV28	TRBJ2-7	TGTGCCAGCAGACCAGGGACAGGGGGCATGAGGGAGCAGTACTTC	CASRPGTGGMREQYF
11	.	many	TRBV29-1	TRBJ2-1	TGCAGCGTTGACAATTACAATGAGCAGTTCTTC	CSVDNYNEQFF
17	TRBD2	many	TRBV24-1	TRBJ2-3	TGTGCCACCAGTGATTTTCGACTAGCGGGAGATGCAGATACGCAGTATTTT	CATSDFRLAGDADTQYF
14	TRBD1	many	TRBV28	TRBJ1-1	TGTGCCAGCAGTCCTCAGGGACAGTGGACTGAAGCTTTCTTT	CASSPQGQWTEAFF
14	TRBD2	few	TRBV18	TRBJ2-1	TGTGCCAGACTACTAGCGGGTCTTGGAAATGAGCAGTTCTTC	CARLLAGLGNEQFF
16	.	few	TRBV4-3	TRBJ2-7	TGCGCCAGCAGCCACCGCACAGGGAGGGACTCCTACGAGCAGTACTTC	CASSHRTGRDSYEQYF